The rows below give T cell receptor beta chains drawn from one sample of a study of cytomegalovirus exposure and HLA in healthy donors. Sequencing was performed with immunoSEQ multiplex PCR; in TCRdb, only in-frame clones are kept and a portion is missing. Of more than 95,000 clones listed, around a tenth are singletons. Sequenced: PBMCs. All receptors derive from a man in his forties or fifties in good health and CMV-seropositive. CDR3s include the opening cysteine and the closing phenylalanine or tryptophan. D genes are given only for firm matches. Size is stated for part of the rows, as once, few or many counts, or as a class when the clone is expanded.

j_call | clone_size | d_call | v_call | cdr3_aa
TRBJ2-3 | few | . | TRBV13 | CASSLDANTDTQYF
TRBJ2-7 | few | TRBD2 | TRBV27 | CASSLRGAYEQYF
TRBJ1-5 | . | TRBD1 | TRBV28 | CSSKNDRGRRQPQHF
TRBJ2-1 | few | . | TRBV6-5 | CASSGVAYNEQFF
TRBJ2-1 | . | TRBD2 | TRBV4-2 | CASSQDTAVRGNEQFF
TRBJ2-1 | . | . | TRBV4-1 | CASSQDLAYNEQFF
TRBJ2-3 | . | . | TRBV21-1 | CASSKYSRTSADTQYF
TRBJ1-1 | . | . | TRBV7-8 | CASSLKRGMNTEAFF
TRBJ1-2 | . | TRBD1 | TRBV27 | CASSEAGGRVYGYTF
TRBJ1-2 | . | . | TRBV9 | CASSVGESAYGYTF
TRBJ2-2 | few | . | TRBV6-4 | CASSDSATSGELFF
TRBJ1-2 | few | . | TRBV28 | CASSLGGGGYTF
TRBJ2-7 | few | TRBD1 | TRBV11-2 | CASSTQDRGSYEQYF
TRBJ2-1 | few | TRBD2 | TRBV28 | CASSLMLAGGPHNEQFF
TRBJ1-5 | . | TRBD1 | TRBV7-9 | CASSSGDRAFQPQHF
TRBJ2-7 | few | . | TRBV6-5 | CATRLGQGLTYEQYF
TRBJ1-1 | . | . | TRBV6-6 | CASSGEAFF
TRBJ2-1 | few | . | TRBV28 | CASSLTSGNNEQFF
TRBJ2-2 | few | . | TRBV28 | CASSRRQSGELFF
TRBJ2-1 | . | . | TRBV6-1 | CASSELWSTDNEQFF
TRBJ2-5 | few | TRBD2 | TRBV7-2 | CASSSWTRSETQYF
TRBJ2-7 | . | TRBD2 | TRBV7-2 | CASSLRSSGRYEQYF
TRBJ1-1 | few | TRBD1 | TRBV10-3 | CAISDPGTGGWTEAFF
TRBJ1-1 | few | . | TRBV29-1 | CSVDQGRGGSTEAFF
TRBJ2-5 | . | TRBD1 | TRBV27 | CASSLYPGGQETQYF
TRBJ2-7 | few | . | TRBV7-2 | CASSRPGQPYEQYF
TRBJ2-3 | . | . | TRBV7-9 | CASSLRDTSTDTQYF
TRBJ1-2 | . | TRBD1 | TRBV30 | CAWRPQGTNGYTF
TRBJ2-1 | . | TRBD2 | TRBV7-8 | CASSPLAGGPGKRNEQFF
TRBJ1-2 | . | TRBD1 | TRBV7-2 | CASSPDRVLSGYTF
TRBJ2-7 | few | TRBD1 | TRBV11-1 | CASRRGTEPFYEQYF
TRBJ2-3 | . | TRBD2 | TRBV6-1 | CASSSPSGMQDTQYF
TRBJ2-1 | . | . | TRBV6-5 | CASSSRGISYNEQFF
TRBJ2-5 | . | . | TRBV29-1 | CSVALGTNQENQYF
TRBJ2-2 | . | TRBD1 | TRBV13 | CASSSGQGWSTGELFF
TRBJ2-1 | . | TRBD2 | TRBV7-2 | CASSSRSGRYNEQFF
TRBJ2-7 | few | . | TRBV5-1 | CASSFGEAYEQYF
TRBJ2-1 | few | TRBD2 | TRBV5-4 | CASSLGVIWSGVSSYNEQFF
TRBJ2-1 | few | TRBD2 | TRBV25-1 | CASRWEGPDEQFF
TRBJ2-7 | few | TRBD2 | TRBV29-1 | CSVESRTSGSYEQYF
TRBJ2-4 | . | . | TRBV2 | CASSGRNIQYF
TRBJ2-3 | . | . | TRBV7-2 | CASSRGELKYF